The 20 T cell receptor beta chains in this list originate from one sample, sequenced in a study of regulatory T cells in long-lasting Graves disease. Arm-PCR of CDR3 regions and iRepertoire HTBI primers were used to build TCR beta libraries. MiXCR, run by TCRdb on the multiplex PCR reads, gives a single entry per CDR3 protein. The sample contains roughly 560,000 distinct CDR3 sequences, around 12% of which appear only once. Time point meaning: newly diagnosed GD, antithyroid drugs for less than 3 months. RNA extracted from PBMCs served as the sequencing template. This same sample was also part of a study on T cells in Graves' hyperthyroidism and ophthalmopathy.

The sample in question was peripheral blood mononuclear cells (PBMCs), obtained at new diagnosis, from a patient treated with antithyroid drugs. The receptor set was obtained from a woman aged 25 to 45 with Graves disease.

This clonotype was counted many times. The chain recombines TRBV7-8 with TRBJ1-6; D unclear. This CDR3 is 16 amino acids long. Germline V gives CDR1 SGHVS, CDR2 FQNEAQ. V lost 1 base to trimming and J lost 0 bases, with 7 bases between them. The chain's CDR3 is CASSLVRSSYNSPLHF. In DNA, the CDR3 is TGTGCCAGCAGCTTAGTAAGAAGCTCCTATAATTCACCCCTCCACTTT.

This clonotype occurred a few times. This chain connects TRBV6-4 to TRBJ2-2; D may be TRBD2 (5 bases). Germline V CDR1 and CDR2: MRHNA, SNTAGT. The CDR3 length is 14 residues. Trimming left V 8 bases short and J 0 bases short, with 10 bases between. CDR3 loop: CASRDRSNTGELFF. The CDR3 region has the DNA TGTGCCAGCCGGGATAGATCGAACACCGGGGAGCTGTTTTTT.

Many counts were recorded for this clonotype. The V call is TRBV6-2 or TRBV6-3, the J call TRBJ2-6, with 8 bases that match TRBD1. V trimming: 6 bases; J trimming: 0 bases; junction bases outside the gene matches: 10. CDR3 length equals 18 residues. Germline V gives CDR1 MNHEY, CDR2 SVGEGT. In DNA form, the CDR3 reads TGTGCCAGCAGCCCCTCCGGGACAGGCCTCTCTGGGGCCAACGTCCTGACTTTC. It yields the protein CASSPSGTGLSGANVLTF.

This clonotype was seen a handful of times. This chain links TRBV9 with TRBJ1-6, with D tentatively TRBD1 (5 bases). V shed 4 bases and J shed 4 bases, with 9 bases lying between them. This CDR3 has 14 residues. Germline CDR1 reads SGDLS; CDR2 reads YYNGEE. The CDR3 here is CASSTGRYNSPLHF. The CDR3 DNA reads TGTGCCAGCAGCACGGGACGGTATAATTCACCCCTCCACTTT.

This clonotype was found many times. The chain has TRBV27 and TRBJ1-1; D possibly corresponds to TRBD1 (6 bases). Trimming stripped 2 bases from V and 4 bases from J, with 14 bases between. This CDR3 spans 15 amino acids. Germline loops: CDR1 MNHEY, CDR2 SMNVEV (reference sequence). The CDR3 protein is CASSLNRVLSTEAFF. For the CDR3, the DNA is TGTGCCAGCAGTTTAAACAGGGTCCTGAGCACTGAAGCTTTCTTT.

In this sample, this clonotype turned up many times. The chain joins TRBV2 to TRBJ1-2; TRBD1 matches at 8 bases. J lost 7 bases, V lost 3 bases, and 4 bases had no gene match. Germline CDR1 is SNHLY and CDR2 is FYNNEI. The CDR3 totals 13 residues. The CDR3 DNA is TGTGCCAGCAGTGAGCAGGGGGCGGGTGGCTACACCTTC. Protein sequence: CASSEQGAGGYTF.

This chain uses TRBV19 with TRBJ2-3; maybe TRBD2 (6 bases). The germline CDR1 and CDR2 sequences are LNHDA and SQIVND (reference sequence). The CDR3 loop spans 16 amino acids. Trimming pared 5 bases from V and 3 bases from J, leaving 18 bases between. The CDR3 DNA reads as TGTGCCAGTAGTGATAAGAGCGGGCCTTCGACAGATACGCAGTATTTT. Its translation: CASSDKSGPSTDTQYF.

For this clonotype: An end of the junction differs from the germline gene, which may be a read error. The chain has TRBV3-1 and TRBJ2-4; 7 bases are shared with TRBD1. This CDR3 is built from 13 residues. Germline lookup yields CDR1 LGHDT and CDR2 YNNKEL (reference sequence). In DNA form, the CDR3 reads TGTGCCAGCAGCCTTTGGGACAGTCGTTCCACCTTCTTC. Amino acid sequence: CASSLWDSRSTFF.

The chain links TRBV20-1 to TRBJ2-2; the match to TRBD1 covers 9 bases. The CDR3 has 15 amino acids. Germline loops: CDR1 DFQATT, CDR2 SNEGSKA (reference sequence). The J segment lost 4 bases and the V segment lost 0 bases, leaving 3 bases of the junction unmatched. CDR3 amino acids: CSARDRDRVTGELFF. The CDR3 DNA reads as TGCAGTGCTAGAGATAGGGACAGGGTCACCGGGGAGCTGTTTTTT.

This clonotype was found many times. The chain recombines TRBV9 with TRBJ2-2; 9 bases align to TRBD1. The CDR3 is 17 amino acids. Germline V CDR1 and CDR2: SGDLS, YYNGEE. V shed 3 bases, J shed 2 bases, and the junction held 8 bases outside the gene matches. This chain's CDR3 is CASSAQTGGINTGELFF. CDR3 coding DNA: TGTGCCAGCAGCGCGCAGACAGGGGGAATTAACACCGGGGAGCTGTTTTTT.

This chain uses TRBV14 with TRBJ1-4; possible D gene TRBD1, 6 bases. V lost 0 bases, J lost 10 bases, and 9 bases lay in between. There are 13 residues in the CDR3. The V gene's germline CDR1 is SGHDN and CDR2 FVKESK. The CDR3 sequence is CASSQDSRGKLFF. In nucleotides, the CDR3 is TGTGCCAGCAGCCAAGATAGCAGGGGAAAACTGTTTTTT.

This clonotype was observed at least ten times. V gene TRBV11-2 combines with J gene TRBJ1-1; 7 bases agree with TRBD1. This CDR3 has 17 amino acids. The germline CDR1 and CDR2 sequences are SGHAT and FQNNGV. J gave up 0 bases and V 7 bases, and 14 bases lay outside the gene matches. The CDR3 DNA sequence: TGTGCCAGCAACCTTGGATTAAGGGACAGACTGAACACTGAAGCTTTCTTT. Its translation is CASNLGLRDRLNTEAFF.

The chain joins TRBV7-9 to TRBJ2-7; D is unresolved. V gave up 5 bases and J gave up 5 bases, with 10 bases separating them. Germline V lookup: CDR1 SEHNR, CDR2 FQNEAQ (reference sequence). The CDR3 is 12 residues long. This chain's CDR3 is CASSGVGDEQYF. The DNA for the CDR3 is TGTGCCAGCAGCGGGGTCGGCGACGAGCAGTACTTC.

This rearrangement joins TRBV7-6 to TRBJ2-7, with 10 bases fitting TRBD1. The germline V gene encodes CDR1 SGHVS and CDR2 FNYEAQ. The CDR3 totals 17 residues. V lost 5 bases, J lost 3 bases, and 13 bases stayed unmatched. The CDR3 sequence is CASSRGASGTGDYEQYF. DNA of the CDR3: TGTGCCAGCAGCCGGGGGGCCAGCGGGACAGGGGACTACGAGCAGTACTTC.

This clonotype occurred many times. V usage is TRBV6-5 and J usage is TRBJ1-1, with D maybe TRBD1 (6 bases). This CDR3 has 14 residues. From germline, CDR1 is MNHEY and CDR2 SVGAGI. V lost 2 bases to trimming and J lost 2 bases, with 9 bases between them. CDR3 nucleotide sequence: TGTGCCAGCAGTTACGGGGGGCCCAACACTGAAGCTTTCTTT. Translating it yields CASSYGGPNTEAFF.

This sequence joins TRBV27 and TRBJ2-7; D may be TRBD2 (6 bases). The CDR3 is made up of 15 amino acids. V shed 0 bases and J shed 0 bases, with 9 bases lying between them. Germline V lookup: CDR1 MNHEY, CDR2 SMNVEV (reference sequence). The CDR3 sequence: CASSLSSGGSYEQYF. CDR3 DNA: TGTGCCAGCAGTTTATCTAGCGGAGGCTCCTACGAGCAGTACTTC.

The chain couples TRBV7-9 to TRBJ2-1; 13 bases map to TRBD2. V lost 6 bases, J lost 8 bases, and 10 bases stayed unmatched. Looked up from germline, CDR1 is SEHNR and CDR2 is FQNEAQ (reference sequence). The CDR3 contains 16 residues. The chain's CDR3 is CASSPGTSGTSYEQFF. The CDR3, as DNA: TGTGCCAGCAGTCCCGGGACTAGCGGGACGTCCTATGAGCAGTTCTTC.

This clonotype was recorded many times. The CDR3 DNA sequence: TGTGCCAGCACTCCCGGGGTACCCGGGGAGCTGTTTTTT. Translation gives CASTPGVPGELFF. The chain uses TRBV28 and TRBJ2-2; possible D gene TRBD2, 5 bases. The CDR3 loop spans 13 amino acids. V gave up 7 bases and J gave up 6 bases, with 12 bases separating them. Germline V gives CDR1 MDHEN, CDR2 SYDVKM.

This clonotype was counted ten times or more. This sequence joins TRBV2 and TRBJ2-5; TRBD2 matches at 7 bases. The CDR3 runs to 14 residues. The germline V gene has CDR1 SNHLY and CDR2 FYNNEI. With 5 bases clipped from V and 5 bases from J, the junction kept 8 bases outside the gene matches. The CDR3 here is CASSRGERPETQYF. The CDR3, as DNA: TGTGCCAGCAGTCGGGGGGAGAGGCCGGAGACCCAGTACTTC.

This clonotype was recorded many times. The chain couples TRBV27 to TRBJ2-3; D ambiguous. The length of the CDR3 is 13 residues. Germline CDR1 reads MNHEY; CDR2 reads SMNVEV (reference sequence). The V gene lost 6 bases and the J gene lost 5 bases, with 12 bases spanning the gap. The DNA for the CDR3 is TGTGCCAGCAGCCGTATTATAGGAGATACGCAGTATTTT. Translating gives CASSRIIGDTQYF.